This T cell receptor beta chain was sequenced for a study of T cells in Graves' hyperthyroidism and ophthalmopathy. Findings and caveats of the study: Ophthalmopathy cases were set apart from stable hyperthyroidism by a 13 V-J model.

Disease lasting under 3 months, a NOSPECS grade of at least 4, and a Clinical Activity Score of at least 3 were features of the ophthalmopathy patients. CDR3 length: 14 amino acids. Trimming took off 2 bases at V and 4 bases at J, with 12 bases between the two ends. Germline V gives CDR1 SGHAT, CDR2 FQNNGV. This clonotype was found many times. Its antigen is not known. Template material for amplifying TCR beta CDR3 regions consisted of RNA transcripts. An initial round of RT-PCR targeting the TCR CDR3 relied on the HTBI primer set. TCRdb passed the multiplex PCR reads through MiXCR, listing each CDR3 protein once. This table holds hundreds of thousands of distinct CDR3 sequences, roughly 16% found once.

The TCR comes from a woman aged 40 to 49 with Graves' ophthalmopathy. This chain connects TRBV11-2 to TRBJ2-7; no firm D call. Material for sequencing was blood. CDR3 in DNA: TGTGCCAGCAGCTTACCGTCAGATGGGTACGAGCAGTACTTC. Its translation is CASSLPSDGYEQYF. The entire variable domain, with the rest obtained from reference TRBV11-2 and TRBJ2-7, is as follows: EAGVAQSPRYKIIEKRQSVAFWCNPISGHATLYWYQQILGQGPKLLIQFQNNGVVDDSQLPKDRFSAERLKGVDSTLKIQPAKLEDSAVYLCASSLPSDGYEQYFGPGTRLTVT.